Listed below are T cell receptor beta chains from one sample, sequenced in a study of OX40 agonist ivuxolimab in advanced cancers. Libraries were prepared by immunoSEQ multiplex PCR; TCRdb keeps only in-frame clonotypes and omits some of them. Seen here are around 58,000 clones, about four fifths observed once, and the top ten hold around 26%. Here the sequenced sample was CD4+ or CD8+ T cells sorted from blood, taken in a trial of the OX40 agonist ivuxolimab. These receptors came from an adult with an advanced solid tumor such as melanoma, head and neck, liver or kidney cancer. Both conserved end residues are part of each CDR3. Each record gives: clone size, D gene, V gene, J gene, CDR3 protein, CDR3 DNA. A D gene is named only where the DNA matches it firmly. The size entry is marked missing in some rows and otherwise reads once, few, many or a size class.

>-|TRBD2|TRBV7-2|TRBJ2-7
CASSPTSGGAHEQYF
TGTGCCAGCAGCCCAACGAGCGGGGGGGCCCACGAGCAGTACTTC
>-|-|TRBV10-3|TRBJ2-3
CAISESTGTDTQYF
TGTGCCATCAGTGAGTCGACTGGGACAGATACGCAGTATTTT
>-|TRBD1|TRBV7-8|TRBJ1-2
CASSETTGGFYGYTF
TGTGCCAGCAGCGAAACTACAGGGGGATTCTATGGCTACACCTTC
>-|-|TRBV5-1|TRBJ1-1
CASSSTAGAITFF
TGCGCCAGCAGCTCTACAGCTGGGGCCATAACTTTCTTT
>-|-|TRBV7-9|TRBJ1-6
CASSSDRLHNSPLHF
TGTGCCAGCAGCTCCGACCGACTCCATAATTCACCCCTCCACTTT
>-|-|TRBV5-4|TRBJ2-7
CASSLGSGDTYEQYF
TGTGCCAGCAGCTTAGGTTCGGGCGATACCTACGAGCAGTACTTC
>-|TRBD2|TRBV25-1|TRBJ2-7
CASSPFVGGPAEQYF
TGTGCCAGCAGTCCCTTCGTGGGAGGGCCGGCCGAGCAGTACTTC
>-|TRBD2|TRBV30|TRBJ2-5
CAWSPSGRAQEETQYF
TGTGCCTGGAGTCCCAGCGGGAGGGCCCAGGAAGAGACCCAGTACTTC
>-|-|TRBV28|TRBJ2-1
CASARDIMGNEQFF
TGTGCCAGCGCCCGGGACATTATGGGCAATGAGCAGTTCTTC
>-|-|TRBV7-9|TRBJ1-4
CASSLAPRNEKLFF
TGTGCCAGCAGCTTAGCCCCCCGAAATGAAAAACTGTTTTTT
>-|-|TRBV19|TRBJ1-5
CASSIRQINQPQHF
TGTGCCAGTAGTATACGGCAGATCAATCAGCCCCAGCATTTT
>-|-|TRBV7-2|TRBJ2-6
CASSNGGANVLTF
TGTGCCAGCAGTAATGGGGGGGCCAACGTCCTGACTTTC
>-|TRBD1|TRBV19|TRBJ2-2
CASSDRKGQSNTGELFF
TGTGCCAGCTCAGATCGAAAGGGACAGTCGAACACCGGGGAGCTGTTTTTT
>-|-|TRBV5-1|TRBJ2-2
CASSLVPGTTNTGELFF
TGCGCCAGCAGCTTGGTACCGGGCACCACGAACACCGGGGAGCTGTTTTTT
>-|-|TRBV19|TRBJ1-5
CASSIDLRQPQHF
TGTGCCAGTAGTATAGATCTTCGTCAGCCCCAGCATTTT
>-|-|TRBV28|TRBJ1-3
CASSTDLGNTIYF
TGTGCCAGCAGTACTGACCTGGGAAACACCATATATTTT
>-|-|TRBV5-4|TRBJ2-3
CASSLGPTDTQYF
TGTGCCAGCAGCTTGGGCCCCACAGATACGCAGTATTTT
>few|-|TRBV4-1|TRBJ1-1
CASSPSIDTEAFF
TGCGCCAGCAGCCCTTCGATTGACACTGAAGCTTTCTTT
>few|TRBD1|TRBV7-9|TRBJ1-4
CASSWDRWNEKLFF
TGTGCCAGCAGCTGGGACAGGTGGAATGAAAAACTGTTTTTT
>-|TRBD1|TRBV7-9|TRBJ2-1
CASTLRETGEKDEQFF
TGTGCCAGCACCCTAAGGGAGACAGGGGAAAAGGATGAGCAGTTCTTC
>-|-|TRBV5-5|TRBJ2-3
CASSLYTDTQYF
TGTGCCAGCAGCCTATACACAGATACGCAGTATTTT
>-|-|TRBV9|TRBJ2-1
CASSVDSAGYNEQFF
TGTGCCAGCAGCGTAGACTCTGCGGGCTACAATGAGCAGTTCTTC
>few|-|TRBV15|TRBJ1-5
CATSRDPAGLSNQPQHF
TGTGCCACCAGCAGAGATCCGGCAGGGCTGAGCAATCAGCCCCAGCATTTT
>-|-|TRBV5-8|TRBJ1-6
CASSHSGIQGLSPLHF
TGTGCCAGCAGCCACTCAGGGATCCAGGGTCTGTCACCCCTCCACTTT
>-|TRBD1|TRBV5-4|TRBJ1-6
CASSEGQGAGYSPLHF
TGTGCCAGCAGCGAGGGACAGGGGGCTGGGTATTCACCCCTCCACTTT
>-|-|TRBV7-9|TRBJ1-2
CASSFNRVEGYTF
TGTGCCAGCAGCTTTAACAGGGTGGAAGGCTACACCTTC
>-|-|TRBV18|TRBJ1-1
CASSPFATGVGTEAFF
TGTGCCAGCTCACCATTCGCAACCGGGGTCGGCACTGAAGCTTTCTTT
>-|-|TRBV6-5|TRBJ1-3
CASSYSPGIGNTIYF
TGTGCCAGCAGTTACTCCCCGGGCATCGGAAACACCATATATTTT
>-|-|TRBV5-1|TRBJ1-4
CASSSRDPTNEKLFF
TGCGCCAGCAGCTCCCGGGACCCCACTAATGAAAAACTGTTTTTT
>-|TRBD2|TRBV2|TRBJ2-3
CASSVIAGGSSTDTQYF
TGTGCCAGCAGTGTAATAGCGGGAGGTTCTAGCACAGATACGCAGTATTTT
>-|-|TRBV4-1|TRBJ1-2
CASSQTFSGLGYTF
TGCGCCAGCAGCCAGACCTTCTCGGGCTTGGGCTACACCTTC
>-|-|TRBV6-5|TRBJ1-1
CASSVGLSNTEAFF
TGTGCCAGCAGTGTCGGACTTTCGAACACTGAAGCTTTCTTT
>few|-|TRBV6-1|TRBJ2-1
CASSPGTSPNEQFF
TGTGCCAGCAGCCCCGGGACTTCTCCGAATGAGCAGTTCTTC